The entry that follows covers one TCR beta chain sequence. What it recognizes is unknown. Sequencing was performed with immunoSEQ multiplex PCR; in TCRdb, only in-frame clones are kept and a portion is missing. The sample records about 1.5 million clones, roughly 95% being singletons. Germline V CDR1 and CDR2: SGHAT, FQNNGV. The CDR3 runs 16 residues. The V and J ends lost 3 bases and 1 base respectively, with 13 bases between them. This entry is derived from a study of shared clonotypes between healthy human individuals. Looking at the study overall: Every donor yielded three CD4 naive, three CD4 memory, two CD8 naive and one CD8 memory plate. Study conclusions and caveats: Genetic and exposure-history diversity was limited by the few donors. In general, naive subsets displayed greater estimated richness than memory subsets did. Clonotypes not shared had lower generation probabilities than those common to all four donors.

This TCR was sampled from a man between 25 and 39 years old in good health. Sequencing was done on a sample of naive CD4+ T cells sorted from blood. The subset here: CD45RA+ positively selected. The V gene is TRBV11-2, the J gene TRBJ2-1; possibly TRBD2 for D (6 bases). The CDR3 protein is CASSFYGTPSYNEQFF. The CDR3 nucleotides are TGTGCCAGCAGCTTCTACGGGACTCCTTCCTACAATGAGCAGTTCTTC. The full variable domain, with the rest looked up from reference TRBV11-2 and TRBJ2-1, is EAGVAQSPRYKIIEKRQSVAFWCNPISGHATLYWYQQILGQGPKLLIQFQNNGVVDDSQLPKDRFSAERLKGVDSTLKIQPAKLEDSAVYLCASSFYGTPSYNEQFFGPGTRLTVL.